This T cell receptor beta chain was identified during a study of beta chain features in type 1 diabetes. Overall study context: Age, gender and cell yields were alike across patients and healthy donors.

This clone was recorded a few times. Its antigen is undetermined. Study results and caveats: Moderate yet significant TCRB CDR3 shortening was seen in Type 1 diabetes patients in all four CD4+ subsets.

Investigators reverse transcribed all isolated RNA, so they sequenced expressed TCRB transcripts. Sequencing used immunoSEQ multiplex PCR; TCRdb keeps in-frame clones, though not all of them. This sample has 810,000 or so clones, with roughly 15% found just once. CD45RO/CCR7/CD25/CD127/CD95/CD27 separated CD4+ naive, central memory, regulatory and stem cell-like memory cells by sorting. The sequence derives from a woman aged 18-29 years in good health. The sequencing sample was made of naive CD4+ T cells from blood.

The CDR3 sequence: CASSLAGYGYNEQFF. The CDR3, as DNA: TGTGCCAGCAGCTTAGCCGGGTATGGCTACAATGAGCAGTTCTTC. V is TRBV11-2 and J is TRBJ2-1; D remains unclear. The CDR3 totals 15 residues. Trimming stripped 1 base from V and 3 bases from J, with 10 bases between. Germline assignment: CDR1 SGHAT and CDR2 FQNNGV.